A single sample gave rise to the 25 T cell receptor beta chains below, sequenced in a study of CD8 T cells in Susac syndrome. Reverse transcription of roughly 0.45 to 1 ug RNA was performed with random hexamers. TCRdb fed the immunoSEQ multiplex PCR reads into MiXCR, producing one record per CDR3 protein. Of roughly 130,000 distinct CDR3 sequences detected, around 94% appear once; the ten largest clones hold around 0.12%. Sequenced input: CD4+ T cells from PBMCs. These TCRs come from a human donor with multiple sclerosis.

The rearrangement joins TRBV28 to TRBJ2-5; D is ambiguous. Trimming cost V 4 bases and J 5 bases, with 14 bases left between them. Germline V gene data show CDR1 as MDHEN and CDR2 as SYDVKM. The CDR3 consists of 14 residues. The chain's CDR3 is CASSYSVAVETQYF. CDR3 coding DNA: TGTGCCAGCAGTTACTCCGTAGCCGTGGAGACCCAGTACTTC.

In this sample, this clonotype turned up once. The chain is built from TRBV6-6 and TRBJ1-5, with no clear D. The germline V and J ends were trimmed by 6 bases and 2 bases, with 14 bases remaining between them. The CDR3 loop spans 15 amino acids. CDR1 is MNHNY, CDR2 SVGAGI, per germline (reference sequence). CDR3 sequence: CASRDLRERNQPQHF. CDR3 bases: TGTGCCAGCAGGGACTTAAGGGAGCGCAATCAGCCCCAGCATTTT.

The genes are TRBV5-1 and TRBJ2-3; 9 nucleotides align to TRBD2. Losses at the gene ends were 0 bases for V and 1 base for J; bases not matched to a gene: 9. This CDR3 comprises 18 residues. The germline V gene encodes CDR1 SGHRS and CDR2 YFSETQ. In DNA, the CDR3 is TGCGCCAGCAGCTTGGAAGTTGCTGGCGGGGGGGGCACAGATACGCAGTATTTT. It specifies CASSLEVAGGGGTDTQYF.

This chain uses TRBV20-1 with TRBJ2-7; D is perhaps TRBD2 (6 bases). The CDR3 totals 14 residues. Germline CDR1 DFQATT, CDR2 SNEGSKA (reference sequence). V lost 6 bases, J lost 5 bases, and 20 bases lay in between. CDR3 loop: CSAGPGGNRDEQYF. Here the CDR3 DNA reads TGCAGTGCGGGCCCCGGCGGGAATCGGGACGAGCAGTACTTC.

This clonotype was seen only once. The chain links TRBV2 to TRBJ2-5; D is unclear. CDR1 and CDR2 (germline): SNHLY, FYNNEI. V gave up 6 bases and J gave up 9 bases, with 11 bases separating them. CDR3 size: 11 residues. The CDR3 loop is CASRGPNPQYF. The CDR3 region has the DNA TGTGCCAGCAGAGGACCTAACCCCCAGTACTTC.

V gene TRBV7-8 combines with J gene TRBJ2-7; 8 positions match TRBD2. The trim removed 7 bases at V and 0 bases at J, leaving 8 bases unmatched. Germline V lookup: CDR1 SGHVS, CDR2 FQNEAQ. The CDR3 sequence is 15 residues long. The CDR3 spells CASNPSAGASYEQYF. The CDR3 DNA reads as TGTGCCAGCAACCCCTCAGCGGGAGCCTCCTACGAGCAGTACTTC.

V usage is TRBV20-1 and J usage is TRBJ2-6; D not resolved. The CDR3 spans 14 residues. V lost 4 bases to trimming and J lost 5 bases, with 12 bases between them. Germline V gives CDR1 DFQATT, CDR2 SNEGSKA (reference sequence). The CDR3 sequence: CSAMDGRRANVLTF. CDR3 coding DNA: TGCAGTGCTATGGACGGCCGAAGGGCCAACGTCCTGACTTTC.

The J gene is TRBJ1-6, the V gene TRBV30; TRBD1 matches at 7 bases. Germline values: CDR1 GTSNPN, CDR2 SVGIG (reference sequence). V lost 6 bases, J lost 9 bases, and 5 bases stayed unmatched. The CDR3 extends over 12 amino acids. CDR3 amino acids: CACRDSASPLHF. In nucleotides, the CDR3 is TGTGCCTGTCGGGACAGTGCTTCACCCCTCCACTTT.

The J gene is TRBJ2-3, the V gene TRBV5-1, with D possibly called TRBD1 or TRBD2 (5 bases each). The CDR3 loop spans 17 amino acids. V was pared by 3 bases and J by 3 bases, with 20 bases between. CDR1 and CDR2 from the germline V gene are SGHRS and YFSETQ. CDR3 protein: CASSSPLGTLGTDTQYF. The CDR3 nucleotides are TGCGCCAGCAGCTCGCCCTTGGGGACCCTAGGGACAGATACGCAGTATTTT.

V and J are TRBV5-6 and TRBJ2-5; D remains unclear. The length of the CDR3 is 13 residues. Germline CDR1 reads SGHDT; CDR2 reads YYEEEE. V dropped 1 base and J dropped 7 bases, with 11 bases sitting between them. The CDR3 DNA sequence: TGTGCCAGCAGCTTGCTCGAGTGGGGGACCCAGTACTTC. The encoded protein is CASSLLEWGTQYF.

This clonotype was detected once. This sequence joins TRBV25-1 and TRBJ1-1; D possibly corresponds to TRBD1 (6 bases). The CDR3 loop spans 16 amino acids. V was trimmed by 1 base and J by 0 bases, leaving 12 bases between them. The germline V gene has CDR1 MGHDK and CDR2 SYGVNS. CDR3 residues: CASSEFGQLMNTEAFF. CDR3 bases: TGTGCCAGCAGTGAATTCGGACAGCTCATGAACACTGAAGCTTTCTTT.

The genes are TRBV15 and TRBJ2-1; 13 bases match TRBD2. Trimming removed 3 bases from V and 4 bases from J; junction bases left unmatched: 3. The CDR3 runs 16 residues. Germline CDR1 reads LNHNV; CDR2 reads YYDKDF (reference sequence). The CDR3 DNA is TGTGCCACCAGCAGGGGGGGACTAGCGGGGTACAATGAGCAGTTCTTC. It yields the protein CATSRGGLAGYNEQFF.

This clonotype was seen a single time. The chain is built from TRBV3-1 and TRBJ2-6; 7 bases agree with TRBD1. The CDR3 runs 18 residues. CDR1 and CDR2 (germline): LGHDT, YNNKEL (reference sequence). The trim removed 11 bases at V and 0 bases at J, leaving 16 bases unmatched. CDR3 loop: CAGYSTGTALSGANVLTF. CDR3 DNA sequence: TGTGCCGGCTATTCCACCGGGACAGCTCTCTCTGGGGCCAACGTCCTGACTTTC.

The genes are TRBV3-1 and TRBJ1-2, with D possibly matching TRBD1 (5 bases). The CDR3 runs to 18 residues. V lost 1 base and J 5 bases, leaving 23 bases between the germline ends. Germline lookup yields CDR1 LGHDT and CDR2 YNNKEL (reference sequence). The CDR3 loop reads CASSQGWRGVARGYGYTF. The CDR3 DNA is TGTGCCAGCAGCCAAGGCTGGAGAGGGGTCGCGCGCGGATATGGCTACACCTTC.

This chain connects TRBV3-1 to TRBJ1-5; unclear D gene. CDR1 and CDR2 from the germline V gene are LGHDT and YNNKEL (reference sequence). The V end was cut by 1 base, the J end by 3 bases, with 4 bases between. CDR3 length: 13 residues. CDR3 amino acids: CASSQVDNQPQHF. In DNA form, the CDR3 reads TGTGCCAGCAGCCAAGTTGACAATCAGCCCCAGCATTTT. The full variable domain, in which reference TRBV3-1 and TRBJ1-5 provide the parts outside the CDR3, is DTAVSQTPKYLVTQMGNDKSIKCEQNLGHDTMYWYKQDSKKFLKIMFSYNNKELIINETVPNRFSPKSPDKAHLNLHINSLELGDSAVYFCASSQVDNQPQHFGDGTRLSIL.

The V gene is TRBV6-2 or TRBV6-3, the J gene TRBJ2-7, with D maybe TRBD1 (6 bases). The CDR3 runs to 15 residues. Germline V gene lookup returns CDR1 MNHEY and CDR2 SVGEGT. The V end lost 2 bases, the J end lost 3 bases, and 14 bases lay between the germline ends. The CDR3 bases are TGTGCCAGCAGTTACCACACAGGGAAACTCTACGAGCAGTACTTC. Amino acids: CASSYHTGKLYEQYF.

CDR3 nucleotides: TGTGCCAGCAGCTTGGCCATCGGGGGTCCCAAAAATGAGCAGTTCTTC. Translation: CASSLAIGGPKNEQFF. The gene calls are TRBV5-6 and TRBJ2-1, with a tentative D call TRBD2 (6 bases). Looked up from germline, CDR1 is SGHDT and CDR2 is YYEEEE. There are 16 residues in the CDR3. Trimming took 0 bases from V and 7 from J, leaving 17 bases between them.

This chain links TRBV29-1 with TRBJ2-1; 13 positions match TRBD2. The CDR3 runs to 15 residues. Losses at the gene ends were 2 bases for V and 9 bases for J; bases not matched to a gene: 7. The V gene's germline CDR1 is SQVTM and CDR2 ANQGSEA. CDR3 amino acids: CSVEIGLAGVGEQFF. The CDR3 DNA reads TGCAGCGTTGAAATCGGACTAGCGGGAGTGGGTGAGCAGTTCTTC.

The rearrangement links TRBV7-3 to TRBJ1-6; D remains ambiguous. CDR1 and CDR2 from the germline V gene are SGHTA and FQGTGA. The CDR3 runs to 17 residues. Trimming left V 6 bases short and J 5 bases short, with 20 bases between. In DNA form, the CDR3 reads TGTGCCAGCAGTCCATACAAGGGCCGTCGGAATAATTCACCCCTCCACTTT. It encodes CASSPYKGRRNNSPLHF.

The chain uses TRBV4-2 and TRBJ1-5, with D perhaps TRBD1 (6 bases). The germline V gene encodes CDR1 LGHNA and CDR2 YNFKEQ. CDR3 size: 16 residues. Deletions cut 4 bases from V and 5 bases from J, with 18 bases between. CDR3 in amino acids: CASSRSATGSYQPQHF. CDR3 nucleotide sequence: TGTGCCAGCAGCCGGTCTGCCACAGGGTCTTATCAGCCCCAGCATTTT.

The chain recombines TRBV4-3 with TRBJ1-5; D not resolved. CDR3 size: 14 residues. V was trimmed by 6 bases and J by 7 bases, leaving 16 bases between them. CDR1 and CDR2 from the germline V gene are LGHNA and YSLEER. CDR3 in DNA: TGCGCCAGCAGTTTCATGGGCAGAGGGCAGCCCCAGCATTTT. It yields the protein CASSFMGRGQPQHF.

The J gene is TRBJ2-1, the V gene TRBV6-1; 14 bases are shared with TRBD2. CDR1 and CDR2 (germline): MNHNS, SASEGT. V was clipped by 8 bases and J by 7 bases; unmatched bases: 10. The CDR3 sequence is 16 residues long. DNA for the CDR3: TGTGCCAGCCCTAAGCCGGGACTAGCGGGGGTAAATGAGCAGTTCTTC. Translation: CASPKPGLAGVNEQFF.

A single count supports this clonotype. This chain links TRBV9 with TRBJ2-3; weak D call: TRBD1 (7 bases). Trimming stripped 0 bases from V and 3 bases from J, with 17 bases between. The CDR3 has 17 residues. Per germline, CDR1 SGDLS and CDR2 YYNGEE. The CDR3 region has the DNA TGTGCCAGCAGCGTAGGGGCTGATCCAGGGGGGACAGATACGCAGTATTTT. Translation: CASSVGADPGGTDTQYF. The entire variable domain, with the rest obtained from reference TRBV9 and TRBJ2-3, is as follows: DSGVTQTPKHLITATGQRVTLRCSPRSGDLSVYWYQQSLDQGLQFLIQYYNGEERAKGNILERFSAQQFPDLHSELNLSSLELGDSALYFCASSVGADPGGTDTQYFGPGTRLTVL.

The chain uses TRBV27 and TRBJ2-2; TRBD1 matches at 8 bases. Per germline, CDR1 MNHEY and CDR2 SMNVEV (reference sequence). The CDR3 consists of 15 residues. V lost 6 bases and J lost 4; bases outside the gene matches: 7. The CDR3 spells CASSPGGWSTGELFF. CDR3 DNA: TGTGCCAGCAGCCCAGGGGGCTGGTCCACCGGGGAGCTGTTTTTT.

Only a few counts were recorded for this clonotype. The chain has TRBV3-1 and TRBJ1-1; TRBD1 matches 8 bases. CDR3 size: 14 residues. V gave up 1 base and J gave up 5 bases; unmatched junction bases: 3. From germline, CDR1 is LGHDT and CDR2 YNNKEL (reference sequence). In DNA, the CDR3 is TGTGCCAGCAGCCAAGGACAGGGGAGGACTGAAGCTTTCTTT. Protein sequence: CASSQGQGRTEAFF.